Below are 9 T cell receptor beta chains sequenced from a single sample in a study of blood T cell repertoires in COVID-19. Method: immunoSEQ multiplex PCR; TCRdb's copy keeps in-frame clones and lacks some. The repertoire includes tens of thousands of clones, about 82% of them detected once, and about 20% sits in the top ten. The sample taken for sequencing was peripheral blood. The receptors come from an elderly woman in a cohort sampled during active or convalescent COVID-19.

This chain links TRBV2 with TRBJ1-5, with 9 bases that match TRBD1. After removal of 6 bases from V and 6 bases from J, the junction contained 9 bases not matched to a gene. The length of the CDR3 is 15 residues. Germline CDR1 reads SNHLY; CDR2 reads FYNNEI. CDR3 DNA: TGTGCCAGCAGAGAACAGGGGGCGATAGGTCAGCCCCAGCATTTT. Its translation: CASREQGAIGQPQHF.

The chain uses TRBV30 and TRBJ1-3; D remains ambiguous. V lost 0 bases to trimming and J lost 0 bases, with 12 bases between them. The CDR3 consists of 16 residues. Germline-derived CDR1 and CDR2 are GTSNPN and SVGIG (reference sequence). CDR3 region: CAWSVGTVPSGNTIYF. The CDR3 region has the DNA TGTGCCTGGAGTGTAGGAACAGTCCCCTCTGGAAACACCATATATTTT. Filled out from reference TRBV30 and TRBJ1-3, the complete variable domain reads SQTIHQWPATLVQPVGSPLSLECTVEGTSNPNLYWYRQAAGRGLQLLFYSVGIGQISSEVPQNLSASRPQDRQFILSSKKLLLSDSGFYLCAWSVGTVPSGNTIYFGEGSWLTVV.

The rearrangement uses TRBV28 and TRBJ1-1; a weak D match, TRBD1 (6 bases). This CDR3 has 15 residues. In germline, CDR1 is MDHEN, CDR2 SYDVKM. Trimming took off 2 bases at V and 4 bases at J, with 14 bases between the two ends. The CDR3 DNA is TGTGCCAGCAGTTTAGGCGGGGGCTCGGTCACTGAAGCTTTCTTT. Protein: CASSLGGGSVTEAFF.

This rearrangement joins TRBV5-4 to TRBJ1-1, with D possibly matching TRBD1 (5 bases). Per germline, CDR1 SGHNT and CDR2 YYREEE (reference sequence). Trimming removed 2 bases from V and 2 bases from J, with 10 bases in between. CDR3 length equals 14 residues. The CDR3 is CASSLRDFNTEAFF. The CDR3 DNA follows: TGTGCCAGCAGCTTACGGGACTTTAACACTGAAGCTTTCTTT.

J is TRBJ2-7 and V is TRBV7-2; D possibly corresponds to TRBD1 (5 bases). CDR3 length: 15 residues. Germline loops: CDR1 SGHTA, CDR2 FQGNSA. Trimming took off 1 base at V and 5 bases at J, with 15 bases between the two ends. CDR3 coding DNA: TGTGCCAGCAGCTTAGGGGGCACGTTAAAGGACGAGCAGTACTTC. Encoded protein: CASSLGGTLKDEQYF. The full variable domain, in which reference TRBV7-2 and TRBJ2-7 provide the parts outside the CDR3, is GAGVSQSPSNKVTEKGKDVELRCDPISGHTALYWYRQSLGQGLEFLIYFQGNSAPDKSGLPSDRFSAERTGGSVSTLTIQRTQQEDSAVYLCASSLGGTLKDEQYFGPGTRLTVT.

This chain connects TRBV5-8 to TRBJ1-4; perhaps TRBD1 as D (6 bases). V shed 0 bases and J shed 3 bases, with 12 bases lying between them. The germline CDR1 and CDR2 sequences are SGHTS and YDEGEE. CDR3 length: 16 amino acids. CDR3 loop: CASSLVRQVSNEKLFF. In nucleotides, the CDR3 is TGTGCCAGCAGCTTGGTTCGACAGGTCTCTAATGAAAAACTGTTTTTT.

This chain uses TRBV19 with TRBJ2-7; no firm D call. The CDR3 loop spans 13 amino acids. V lost 5 bases and J 0 bases, leaving 8 bases between the germline ends. In germline, CDR1 is LNHDA, CDR2 SQIVND (reference sequence). As DNA, the CDR3 is TGTGCCAGTAGTGCGGCGAGCTCCTACGAGCAGTACTTC. As protein: CASSAASSYEQYF.

The V call is TRBV5-1, the J call TRBJ2-1; no definite D call. Germline V lookup: CDR1 SGHRS, CDR2 YFSETQ. The CDR3 is 16 residues long. V lost 4 bases and J 3 bases, leaving 17 bases between the germline ends. CDR3 DNA: TGCGCCAGCAGCCCCTCGCCTTTTGAGCTCTACAATGAGCAGTTCTTC. Protein: CASSPSPFELYNEQFF.

This chain links TRBV19 with TRBJ2-3, with 9 positions matching TRBD1. The CDR3 is made up of 17 amino acids. The V gene end was trimmed by 4 bases and the J gene end by 8 bases; junction bases not matched to a gene: 16. The germline V gene has CDR1 LNHDA and CDR2 SQIVND (reference sequence). The CDR3 sequence is CASSRREGDRASATQYF. DNA of the CDR3: TGTGCCAGTAGTAGGAGGGAGGGGGACAGGGCTAGTGCTACGCAGTATTTT.